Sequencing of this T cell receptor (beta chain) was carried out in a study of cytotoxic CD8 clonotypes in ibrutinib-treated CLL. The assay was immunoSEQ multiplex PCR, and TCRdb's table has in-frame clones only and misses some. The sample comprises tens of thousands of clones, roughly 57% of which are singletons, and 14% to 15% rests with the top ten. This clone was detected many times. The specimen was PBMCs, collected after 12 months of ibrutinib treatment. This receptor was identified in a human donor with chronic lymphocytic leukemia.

CDR3 sequence (DNA): TGTGCCAGCTCACCAGACCCTGTTAGGGGCAATGAGCAGTTCTTC. Translation gives CASSPDPVRGNEQFF. The chain employs TRBV18 and TRBJ2-1, with D possibly matching TRBD1 (5 bases). V gave up 2 bases and J gave up 6 bases, with 14 bases separating them. The CDR3 has 15 residues. CDR1 KGHSH and CDR2 LQKENI come from the germline V gene.